A single sample is the source of the 25 T cell receptor beta chains below, sequenced in a study of CD8+ T cells in alopecia areata (dated by TCRdb to 2016 to 2018). Library preparation employed the immunoSEQ multiplex PCR assay. To provide template for TCR sequencing, every sample had RNA extracted and reverse transcribed into cDNA. As stored in TCRdb, this immuneACCESS dataset retains in-frame rearrangements with V and J assigned. A fraction of the clones does not appear; measured against another copy, unresolved V genes explain less than half of the discrepancy, and the remainder lacks a known reason. This sample holds some 110,000 clones; about 59% were observed only once. Over 9% of the sample goes to the ten largest clones. Interpreted using the paper, the time point label stands for: 20 to 30 weeks on oral tofacitinib. The treatment or condition tag for this specimen amounts to: oral pan-JAK inhibitor, 5-10 mg twice daily.

Sample: CD8+ T cells sorted from blood, taken at week 24, from a patient treated with tofacitinib. All receptors derive from a human donor with alopecia areata.

The gene calls are TRBV4-2 and TRBJ2-5; no reliable D call. V lost 0 bases and J 7 bases, leaving 6 bases between the germline ends. Germline V gene data show CDR1 as LGHNA and CDR2 as YNFKEQ. CDR3 length equals 12 residues. CDR3 in DNA: TGTGCCAGCAGCCAAGATTCGGCGACCCAGTACTTC. Translation gives CASSQDSATQYF.

The chain links TRBV10-3 to TRBJ1-5; 8 nucleotides agree with TRBD1. V shed 7 bases, J shed 2 bases, and the junction held 7 bases outside the gene matches. This CDR3 has 15 residues. From germline, CDR1 is ENHRY and CDR2 SYGVKD. In nucleotides, the CDR3 is TGTGCCATCAACTCCGGACAGGGCGGCAATCAGCCCCAGCATTTT. Its translation: CAINSGQGGNQPQHF.

The table lists this clone with a few counts. In nucleotides, the CDR3 is TGCGCCAGCAGCTATCGTACCGGGGAGCTGTTTTTT. Amino acids: CASSYRTGELFF. The chain couples TRBV4-1 to TRBJ2-2; no definite D call. The ends were cut back, 5 bases at V and 5 bases at J, with 6 bases in the middle. Germline assignment: CDR1 MGHRA and CDR2 YSYEKL. The CDR3 consists of 12 residues.

The chain employs TRBV5-1 and TRBJ2-7; 9 bases match TRBD2. The CDR3 runs to 16 residues. CDR1 SGHRS and CDR2 YFSETQ come from the germline V gene. J lost 2 bases, V lost 2 bases, and 8 bases had no gene match. The CDR3 DNA sequence: TGCGCCAGCAGCTTAGTTCCCAGCGGGGGGACCTACGAGCAGTACTTC. Amino acid sequence: CASSLVPSGGTYEQYF.

The V and J genes are TRBV7-3 and TRBJ2-3; D not resolved. The CDR3 is 14 amino acids. V was trimmed by 5 bases and J by 6 bases, leaving 15 bases between them. Germline CDR1 and CDR2: SGHTA and FQGTGA. The CDR3 here is CASSPAQAADTQYF. CDR3 nucleotide sequence: TGTGCCAGCAGCCCGGCGCAGGCGGCCGATACGCAGTATTTT. Full variable domain (rest looked up from reference TRBV7-3 and TRBJ2-3): GAGVSQTPSNKVTEKGKYVELRCDPISGHTALYWYRQSLGQGPEFLIYFQGTGAADDSGLPNDRFFAVRPEGSVSTLKIQRTERGDSAVYLCASSPAQAADTQYFGPGTRLTVL.

This chain connects TRBV6-1 to TRBJ1-6; D is uncertain. The CDR3 length is 10 residues. Germline lookup yields CDR1 MNHNS and CDR2 SASEGT. Trimming left V 8 bases short and J 7 bases short, with 3 bases between. The CDR3 protein is CASGNSPLHF. CDR3 nucleotide sequence: TGTGCCAGCGGGAATTCACCCCTCCACTTT.

The chain couples TRBV27 to TRBJ2-7; maybe TRBD2 (7 bases). In germline, CDR1 is MNHEY, CDR2 SMNVEV (reference sequence). The CDR3 consists of 12 residues. V lost 6 bases and J 2 bases, leaving 8 bases between the germline ends. In DNA form, the CDR3 reads TGTGCCAGCAGGCGGGGGCCCTACGAGCAGTACTTC. This gives the protein CASRRGPYEQYF.

The chain couples TRBV29-1 to TRBJ2-2; D possibly corresponds to TRBD1 (5 bases). CDR3 length: 16 amino acids. Looked up from germline, CDR1 is SQVTM and CDR2 is ANQGSEA. V lost 4 bases and J lost 1, with 16 bases in between. The CDR3 loop reads CSVVPGASGNTGELFF. The CDR3 DNA reads as TGCAGCGTTGTACCTGGGGCATCGGGGAACACCGGGGAGCTGTTTTTT.

The genes are TRBV6-1 and TRBJ2-3; TRBD2 agrees at 8 bases. The length of the CDR3 is 14 residues. Per the germline V gene, CDR1 is MNHNS and CDR2 is SASEGT. V lost 3 bases to trimming and J lost 1 base; unmatched junction nucleotides: 0. The CDR3 protein is CASSERGGTDTQYF. Written as DNA, the CDR3 is TGTGCCAGCAGTGAGCGGGGGGGCACAGATACGCAGTATTTT.

This clone was counted a few times. This chain uses TRBV25-1 with TRBJ1-1; no firm D call. V was pared by 2 bases and J by 0 bases, with 4 bases between. The CDR3 sequence is 13 residues long. The germline V gene encodes CDR1 MGHDK and CDR2 SYGVNS. CDR3 DNA sequence: TGTGCCAGCAGTGAAGTCATGAACACTGAAGCTTTCTTT. Amino acids: CASSEVMNTEAFF.

This clone came up many times. This chain connects TRBV7-9 to TRBJ2-3, with 10 bases identical to TRBD1. In germline, CDR1 is SEHNR, CDR2 FQNEAQ (reference sequence). Losses at the gene ends were 4 bases for V and 2 bases for J; bases not matched to a gene: 3. This CDR3 region has 15 residues. The DNA of the CDR3 is TGTGCCAGCAGCTCCGGGACAGGGGACACAGATACGCAGTATTTT. This gives the protein CASSSGTGDTDTQYF.

This clone was counted a single time. The rearrangement links TRBV4-3 to TRBJ2-5; 7 nucleotides match TRBD1. The V gene's germline CDR1 is LGHNA and CDR2 YSLEER. V shed 4 bases, J shed 5 bases, and the junction held 10 bases outside the gene matches. The CDR3 consists of 15 residues. The CDR3: CASSRITGAAETQYF. The CDR3 DNA is TGCGCCAGCAGCCGAATAACAGGGGCGGCCGAGACCCAGTACTTC.

The V and J genes are TRBV4-1 and TRBJ1-2; no definite D call. The CDR3 length is 14 residues. Between the trimmed V and J ends, which lost 4 bases and 8 bases, there was a span of 17 bases. Per the germline V gene, CDR1 is MGHRA and CDR2 is YSYEKL. The CDR3 DNA reads TGCGCCAGCAGCCGGATCTATTCTGTGGAGGGCTACACCTTC. Translated, it gives CASSRIYSVEGYTF.

This sequence joins TRBV29-1 and TRBJ2-5, with a weak D call TRBD2 (5 bases). V lost 4 bases to trimming and J lost 2 bases, with 17 bases between them. CDR1 is SQVTM and CDR2 is ANQGSEA in the germline V gene. This CDR3 has 15 residues. This chain's CDR3 is CSVGGLLVSQETQYF. The DNA for the CDR3 is TGCAGCGTTGGCGGACTCCTAGTTAGTCAAGAGACCCAGTACTTC.

Details on this clone: Within the sample, other DNA sequences also encode this same CDR3. The chain joins TRBV5-6 to TRBJ2-7; no reliable D call. Trimming removed 6 bases at V and 0 bases at J, with 4 bases between. Germline V gene lookup returns CDR1 SGHDT and CDR2 YYEEEE. The CDR3 has 11 amino acids. CDR3: CASTDSYEQYF. In DNA form, the CDR3 reads TGTGCCAGCACCGACTCCTACGAGCAGTACTTC.

The chain links TRBV27 to TRBJ1-2, with TRBD1 matching 8 bases. The CDR3 has 14 residues. V shed 2 bases and J 8 bases; nucleotides not matched to a gene: 7. Germline CDR1 is MNHEY and CDR2 is SMNVEV (reference sequence). Written as DNA, the CDR3 is TGTGCCAGCAGTTTACAGGGACAGGTAGGGGGCTACACCTTC. Its protein product is CASSLQGQVGGYTF.

The chain couples TRBV2 to TRBJ2-1; 7 bases are a match to TRBD1. Trimming at V came to 6 bases and at J to 8 bases, leaving 7 bases not matched to a gene. Germline lookup yields CDR1 SNHLY and CDR2 FYNNEI. The CDR3 length is 13 residues. CDR3 protein: CASSADRADEQFF. Here the CDR3 DNA reads TGTGCCAGCAGCGCCGACAGGGCGGATGAGCAGTTCTTC.

The chain is built from TRBV13 and TRBJ2-7; TRBD1 is a possible D gene (5 bases). The CDR3 extends over 11 amino acids. Per germline, CDR1 PRHDT and CDR2 FYEKMQ (reference sequence). The ends were cut back, 3 bases at V and 10 bases at J, with 10 bases in the middle. The CDR3 is CASSFDDSQYF. CDR3 sequence (DNA): TGTGCCAGCAGCTTTGACGACAGCCAGTACTTC.

The chain has TRBV11-2 and TRBJ2-5; D ambiguous. The CDR3 has 14 residues. Germline-derived CDR1 and CDR2 are SGHAT and FQNNGV. Trimming took 1 base from V and 2 from J, leaving 8 bases between them. CDR3 nucleotides: TGTGCCAGCAGCTTAGTAACAGATCAAGAGACCCAGTACTTC. Translation gives CASSLVTDQETQYF.

The rearrangement links TRBV7-9 to TRBJ1-2; 8 nucleotides line up with TRBD1. There are 14 residues in the CDR3. Trimming cost V 4 bases and J 6 bases; bases outside gene matches: 7. Per the germline V gene, CDR1 is SEHNR and CDR2 is FQNEAQ (reference sequence). CDR3 residues: CASSYPDRVDGYTF. The CDR3 nucleotides are TGTGCCAGCAGCTACCCGGACAGGGTGGATGGCTACACCTTC.

V gene TRBV6-5 combines with J gene TRBJ1-3, with D unresolved. V was pared by 6 bases and J by 4 bases, with 10 bases between. CDR1 and CDR2 from the germline V gene are MNHEY and SVGAGI. The CDR3 spans 13 residues. The CDR3 bases are TGTGCCAGCAGCCCGACGGCCGGAAACACCATATATTTT. Translated, it gives CASSPTAGNTIYF.

J is TRBJ2-7 and V is TRBV5-4; the match to TRBD1 covers 8 bases. CDR3 length equals 14 residues. Trimming at V came to 4 bases and at J to 3 bases, leaving 6 bases not matched to a gene. Germline V gives CDR1 SGHNT, CDR2 YYREEE (reference sequence). The CDR3 nucleotides are TGTGCCAGCAGCAGGGACAGGTCCCTCTACGAGCAGTACTTC. Its translation: CASSRDRSLYEQYF.

The CDR3 bases are TGTGCCAGCAGTTACTCGGCAGGGGGGTCACCCCTCCACTTT. Encoded protein: CASSYSAGGSPLHF. The V call is TRBV6-5, the J call TRBJ1-6; 7 bases line up with TRBD1. Germline values: CDR1 MNHEY, CDR2 SVGAGI. This CDR3 has 14 residues. V lost 0 bases to trimming and J lost 10 bases; unmatched junction nucleotides: 3.

This chain links TRBV30 with TRBJ2-7; no reliable D call. The V gene lost 0 bases and the J gene lost 3 bases, with 12 bases spanning the gap. Germline V gene data show CDR1 as GTSNPN and CDR2 as SVGIG (reference sequence). This CDR3 spans 14 amino acids. CDR3 nucleotides: TGTGCCTGGAGTGTACCGCCCTTGGGCTACGAGCAGTACTTC. Amino acid sequence: CAWSVPPLGYEQYF.

This chain uses TRBV29-1 with TRBJ2-5, with 9 positions matching TRBD1. Near its end, the DNA agrees better with TRBJ2-7, so the J call may be wrong. The CDR3 sequence is 13 residues long. The germline V gene has CDR1 SQVTM and CDR2 ANQGSEA. CDR3 nucleotides: TGCAGCGCGCGGACAGGGGCAACCTACGAGCAGTACTTC. Its translation is CSARTGATYEQYF.